A single sample is the source of the 5 T cell receptor beta chains below, sequenced in a study of CD8+ T cells in alopecia areata (dated by TCRdb to the late 2010s). Explained via the paper, the time point label denotes: about 5 months on oral tofacitinib. The sample's treatment or condition label, in plain terms: oral pan-JAK inhibitor, 5-10 mg twice daily. Libraries were prepared through the immunoSEQ multiplex PCR assay. RNA was extracted from all samples and reverse transcribed into cDNA, which served as template for TCR sequencing. TCRdb took this table from immuneACCESS and kept in-frame rearrangements with V and J called. Such tables lack part of the clones; where checked against another copy, unresolved V genes explain under half of the gap, and the rest is unexplained. Counted in this sample were under 350,000 clones; more than 45% of them appeared once. The top ten hold about 1.7% of the sample.

Here the sequenced sample was CD4+ T cells sorted from blood, taken at week 24, from a patient treated with tofacitinib. These receptors all stem from a human donor with alopecia areata.

This clone was detected a few times. The chain carries TRBV6-5 and TRBJ2-5; D gene unclear. The CDR3 contains 13 residues. Trimming cost V 2 bases and J 2 bases, with 6 bases left between them. Germline CDR1 is MNHEY and CDR2 is SVGAGI. CDR3 in amino acids: CASSYGQQETQYF. The CDR3 DNA reads as TGTGCCAGCAGTTACGGGCAGCAAGAGACCCAGTACTTC.

This clone has a handful of counts. The genes are TRBV28 and TRBJ2-5, with D possibly matching TRBD1 (6 bases). Trimming took off 2 bases at V and 5 bases at J, with 15 bases between the two ends. CDR1 and CDR2 from the germline V gene are MDHEN and SYDVKM. There are 15 residues in the CDR3. CDR3 nucleotide sequence: TGTGCCAGCAGTTTAGTAGGGGGAGTGAGGGAGACCCAGTACTTC. Protein product: CASSLVGGVRETQYF.

The chain uses TRBV19 and TRBJ1-1; no definite D call. V was shortened by 3 bases and J by 1 base, with 6 bases between the two germline ends. Germline CDR1 LNHDA, CDR2 SQIVND (reference sequence). This CDR3 spans 13 amino acids. The CDR3 spells CASSMERNTEAFF. The CDR3 DNA follows: TGTGCCAGTAGTATGGAGAGGAACACTGAAGCTTTCTTT.

The chain recombines TRBV23-1 with TRBJ2-4, with TRBD2 matching 8 bases. TRBV23-1 is known as an ORF, though its function is uncertain. Trimming removed 0 bases from V and 3 bases from J; junction bases left unmatched: 16. The CDR3 covers 20 residues. DNA for the CDR3: TGCGCCAGCAGTCAATCGGCGGGGGGCCCAGGCCCCCTAGGCAAAAACATTCAGTACTTC. This codes for CASSQSAGGPGPLGKNIQYF.

As to this clone: Compared with germline, one end of the junction differs, possibly owing to a read error. CDR3 in amino acids: CASSLGDSRMVETQYF. The CDR3 nucleotides read TGTGCCAGCAGTTTGGGGGACTCCCGGATGGTAGAGACCCAGTACTTC. V and J are TRBV5-5 and TRBJ2-5; possible D gene TRBD2, 6 bases. CDR1 and CDR2 (germline): SGHKS, YYEKEE (reference sequence). This CDR3 is 16 amino acids long.